Below are 9 T cell receptor beta chains sequenced from a single sample in a study of beta chain features in type 1 diabetes. Notes on the study in general: Type 1 diabetes patients had moderately but significantly shorter TCRB CDR3s in all four CD4+ subsets.

Antigens for these TCRs are unknown. The whole isolated RNA underwent reverse transcription, so sequencing captured expressed TCRB transcripts. Measured with immunoSEQ multiplex PCR; TCRdb has only the in-frame clones, and not every one. This table holds some 350,000 clones, about 13% found once. Sequencing was performed on naive CD4+ T cells from blood. All receptors come from a woman younger than 35 with type 1 diabetes.

This clone was counted only a few times. J is TRBJ2-7 and V is TRBV18; D is unclear. This CDR3 comprises 15 residues. The germline V and J ends were trimmed by 3 bases and 0 bases, with 12 bases remaining between them. CDR1 KGHSH and CDR2 LQKENI come from the germline V gene. Here the CDR3 DNA reads TGTGCCAGCTCACCGGGCTTTCCGAGCTCCTACGAGCAGTACGTC. This sequence encodes CASSPGFPSSYEQYV.

This clone was counted only a few times. The V call is TRBV7-2, the J call TRBJ2-1; D is uncertain. Germline-derived CDR1 and CDR2 are SGHTA and FQGNSA. The CDR3 is 13 amino acids. Deletions cut 5 bases from V and 7 bases from J, with 12 bases between. CDR3 bases: TGTGCCAGCAGCCTAGACTTGCGGAATGAGCAGTTCTTC. It encodes CASSLDLRNEQFF.

This clone was detected only a few times. The rearrangement joins TRBV14 to TRBJ1-1, with 10 bases matching TRBD1. Germline CDR1 SGHDN, CDR2 FVKESK. The CDR3 totals 13 residues. J was trimmed by 6 bases and V by 7 bases; bases with no gene match: 5. This CDR3 reads CASNWDRGSEAFF. CDR3 sequence (DNA): TGTGCCAGCAACTGGGACAGGGGCTCTGAAGCTTTCTTT.

The chain is built from TRBV10-3 and TRBJ1-3; D possibly corresponds to TRBD1 (5 bases). Per germline, CDR1 ENHRY and CDR2 SYGVKD. V was pared by 6 bases and J by 3 bases, with 15 bases between. The CDR3 spans 15 residues. The CDR3 DNA reads TGTGCCATCAGCTCTGGTGGGGCCTTTGGAAACACCATATATTTT. Amino acid sequence: CAISSGGAFGNTIYF.

The chain recombines TRBV5-1 with TRBJ2-1; TRBD2 agrees at 13 bases. CDR1 and CDR2 from the germline V gene are SGHRS and YFSETQ. Losses at the gene ends were 4 bases for V and 7 bases for J; bases not matched to a gene: 8. The CDR3 runs to 16 residues. CDR3 amino acids: CASSGLAGAVRNEQFF. The DNA for the CDR3 is TGCGCCAGCAGCGGACTAGCGGGAGCGGTGCGGAATGAGCAGTTCTTC.

The chain combines TRBV7-2 with TRBJ2-5; D ambiguous. Trimming shortened V by 4 bases and J by 1 base, and 13 bases separated the two germline ends. CDR3 size: 15 residues. Germline V gives CDR1 SGHTA, CDR2 FQGNSA. For the CDR3, the DNA is TGTGCCAGCAGCTCAACGGGTGGCCTCCAAGAGACCCAGTACTTC. As protein: CASSSTGGLQETQYF.

Of note for this clone: Other nucleotide sequences from this sample produce the same CDR3. The J gene is TRBJ2-2, the V gene TRBV7-3, with D uncertain. The CDR3 length is 14 residues. V shed 2 bases and J shed 0 bases, with 4 bases lying between them. Germline V CDR1 and CDR2: SGHTA, FQGTGA. DNA of the CDR3: TGTGCCAGCAGCTTACTAGCGAACACCGGGGAGCTGTTTTTT. Translated, it gives CASSLLANTGELFF. The full variable domain, in which reference TRBV7-3 and TRBJ2-2 provide the parts outside the CDR3, is GAGVSQTPSNKVTEKGKYVELRCDPISGHTALYWYRQSLGQGPEFLIYFQGTGAADDSGLPNDRFFAVRPEGSVSTLKIQRTERGDSAVYLCASSLLANTGELFFGEGSRLTVL.

This clone was seen a handful of times. The chain links TRBV7-2 to TRBJ1-2; perhaps TRBD1 as D (5 bases). The CDR3 is 15 amino acids. In germline, CDR1 is SGHTA, CDR2 FQGNSA. The V and J ends lost 6 bases and 0 bases respectively, with 14 bases between them. The CDR3: CASREGPTSNYGYTF. In nucleotides, the CDR3 is TGTGCCAGCAGGGAGGGACCGACGTCTAACTATGGCTACACCTTC.

The gene calls are TRBV15 and TRBJ2-1; 11 bases are a match to TRBD2. Germline lookup yields CDR1 LNHNV and CDR2 YYDKDF (reference sequence). The CDR3 runs to 17 residues. V was pared by 3 bases and J by 0 bases, with 4 bases of the junction left unmatched. The CDR3 loop is CATSSTGTSGSYNEQFF. The DNA for the CDR3 is TGTGCCACCAGCAGTACCGGGACTAGCGGCTCCTACAATGAGCAGTTCTTC.